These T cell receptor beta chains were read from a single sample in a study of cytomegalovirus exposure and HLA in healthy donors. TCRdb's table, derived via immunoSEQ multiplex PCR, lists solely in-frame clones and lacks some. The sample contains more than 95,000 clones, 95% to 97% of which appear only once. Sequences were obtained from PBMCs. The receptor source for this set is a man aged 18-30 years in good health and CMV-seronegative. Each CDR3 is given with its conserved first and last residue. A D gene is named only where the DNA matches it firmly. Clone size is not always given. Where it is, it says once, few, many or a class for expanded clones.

cdr3_nt: TGTGCCAGCAGCTGGGCGGGAAACACTGAAGCTTTCTTT
cdr3_aa: CASSWAGNTEAFF
j_call: TRBJ1-1
clone_size: -
v_call: TRBV5-6
d_call: -

cdr3_nt: TGTGCCAGTCATATTTTTGGCAGGGCCGATGTCAATCAGCCCCAGCATTTT
cdr3_aa: CASHIFGRADVNQPQHF
j_call: TRBJ1-5
clone_size: -
v_call: TRBV19
d_call: -

cdr3_nt: TGTGCCAGCAGCCCCTCGGGGGGCTATGAAAAACTGTTTTTT
cdr3_aa: CASSPSGGYEKLFF
j_call: TRBJ1-4
clone_size: -
v_call: TRBV11-2
d_call: -

cdr3_nt: TGTGCCAGGAAGCTCCTACCGCTAGCGGGATACAATGAGCAGTTCTTC
cdr3_aa: CARKLLPLAGYNEQFF
j_call: TRBJ2-1
clone_size: once
v_call: TRBV19
d_call: TRBD2

cdr3_nt: TGTGCCAGCAGCGCGAGAGACATGAACACTGAAGCTTTCTTT
cdr3_aa: CASSARDMNTEAFF
j_call: TRBJ1-1
clone_size: -
v_call: TRBV9
d_call: -

cdr3_nt: TGTGCCAGCAGTTACTCGTTAGAAGATTCGTTCTATGGCTACACCTTC
cdr3_aa: CASSYSLEDSFYGYTF
j_call: TRBJ1-2
clone_size: -
v_call: TRBV6-5
d_call: -

cdr3_nt: TGTGCCAGCAGTCTGGACAGGGGAAGACAGCCCCAGCATTTT
cdr3_aa: CASSLDRGRQPQHF
j_call: TRBJ1-5
clone_size: -
v_call: TRBV6-5
d_call: TRBD1

cdr3_nt: TGTGCCAGCAGAGGGGGAACGGGGAGCGATACGCAGTATTTT
cdr3_aa: CASRGGTGSDTQYF
j_call: TRBJ2-3
clone_size: -
v_call: TRBV6-4
d_call: -

cdr3_nt: TGTGCCAGCAAGCCTCTAGCGGGAGCTAACAATGAGCAGTTCTTC
cdr3_aa: CASKPLAGANNEQFF
j_call: TRBJ2-1
clone_size: -
v_call: TRBV6-1
d_call: TRBD2

cdr3_nt: TGTGCCAGCAGCCGGGACAGGGGGCGACGGGAAGGCTACACCTTC
cdr3_aa: CASSRDRGRREGYTF
j_call: TRBJ1-2
clone_size: -
v_call: TRBV13
d_call: TRBD1

cdr3_nt: TGTGCCAGCAGCTGGACTAGCTCCGAACTCTACGAGCAGTACTTC
cdr3_aa: CASSWTSSELYEQYF
j_call: TRBJ2-7
clone_size: -
v_call: TRBV28
d_call: TRBD2

cdr3_nt: TGTGCCAGCAGTTTGGACACCGACACAGATACGCAGTATTTT
cdr3_aa: CASSLDTDTDTQYF
j_call: TRBJ2-3
clone_size: -
v_call: TRBV27
d_call: -

cdr3_nt: TGTGCCAGCAGTTTATCGAAGGGGCCCGGCCAGCCCCAGCATTTT
cdr3_aa: CASSLSKGPGQPQHF
j_call: TRBJ1-5
clone_size: -
v_call: TRBV27
d_call: -

cdr3_nt: TGTGCCAGCAGTCCGATACCGGGACAGACGTTGAACACTGAAGCTTTCTTT
cdr3_aa: CASSPIPGQTLNTEAFF
j_call: TRBJ1-1
clone_size: few
v_call: TRBV28
d_call: TRBD1

cdr3_nt: TGTGCCAGCACCGAGAACAGGGACGCGTGGTCTGAAGCTTTCTTT
cdr3_aa: CASTENRDAWSEAFF
j_call: TRBJ1-1
clone_size: -
v_call: TRBV6-5
d_call: -

cdr3_nt: TGTGCCAGCAGCCTGTCGAGCCCCCTCGAGCAGTACTTC
cdr3_aa: CASSLSSPLEQYF
j_call: TRBJ2-7
clone_size: -
v_call: TRBV7-2
d_call: -

cdr3_nt: TGCAGCGTTGTGGGCGCTGGGGCCAACGTCCTGACTTTC
cdr3_aa: CSVVGAGANVLTF
j_call: TRBJ2-6
clone_size: -
v_call: TRBV29-1
d_call: -

cdr3_nt: TGTGCCAGCAGCTTGGGGGCAGGATCCTACAATGAGCAGTTCTTC
cdr3_aa: CASSLGAGSYNEQFF
j_call: TRBJ2-1
clone_size: once
v_call: TRBV11-3
d_call: -